This T cell receptor beta chain was identified in a study of early T cells in non-severe SARS-CoV-2 infection. The trim removed 9 bases at V and 5 bases at J, leaving 9 bases unmatched. Looked up from germline, CDR1 is SEHNR and CDR2 is FQNEAQ (reference sequence). The CDR3 has 14 amino acids. TCRdb fed the 5' RACE reads into MiXCR, producing one record per CDR3 protein. The sample shows 90,000 to 120,000 distinct CDR3 sequences, around 10% of them seen only once. The V call is TRBV7-9, the J call TRBJ2-5, with 10 nucleotides matching TRBD2. Sequencing was carried out using whole blood. The clonotype was recovered from an adult who was a healthcare worker with PCR-confirmed SARS-CoV-2 infection or an uninfected control (not recorded which). The CDR3 DNA reads as TGTGCCAGTAATCTAGCGGGAGTGGATGAGACCCAGTACTTC. Its protein product is CASNLAGVDETQYF.